The present TCR beta chain was sequenced within a study of blood T cell repertoires in COVID-19. Measured with immunoSEQ multiplex PCR; TCRdb has only the in-frame clones, and not every one. In the table there are over 200,000 clones, approximately 90% of which are singletons. This clone was observed once. Recruitment covered some 25 US areas and drew participants whose ages spanned about 18 to 100 years. The J segment lost 9 bases and the V segment lost 7 bases, leaving 15 bases of the junction unmatched. Germline assignment: CDR1 LNHDA and CDR2 SQIVND (reference sequence). CDR3 length: 16 amino acids.

The rearrangement uses TRBV19 and TRBJ1-6; 7 positions agree with TRBD1. This TCR was recovered from a man aged 35 to 55 who had recovered from COVID-19. The source material was PBMCs or T cells enriched from blood (not recorded which). Written as DNA, the CDR3 is TGTGCCAGTAAGACCGCAGGGGGATACAAGAGTTCACCCCTCCACTTT. As protein: CASKTAGGYKSSPLHF.